The sequence of this T cell receptor beta chain was determined in a study of early T cells in non-severe SARS-CoV-2 infection. TCRdb recomputed calls from the 5' RACE reads with MiXCR, one row per CDR3 protein. The table shows tens of thousands of distinct CDR3 sequences, with roughly 5.6% occurring only once. The CDR3 covers 15 residues. Germline CDR1 reads MNHEY; CDR2 reads SMNVEV (reference sequence). The germline V and J ends were trimmed by 6 bases and 2 bases, with 14 bases remaining between them. This clonotype was recorded at least ten times. V gene TRBV27 combines with J gene TRBJ2-4; D might be TRBD2 (5 bases). The source material was whole blood, sampled at baseline. The receptor was isolated from an adult who was a healthcare worker with PCR-confirmed SARS-CoV-2 infection or an uninfected control (not recorded which). The CDR3 coding sequence is TGTGCCAGCAGCCTTCTCGAGCGGACCAAAAACATTCAGTACTTC. It yields the protein CASSLLERTKNIQYF.